This T cell receptor beta chain derives from a study of T cells expressing NK-cell markers. Whole-study context: Sorted CD3+CD56+NKG2C+, CD3+CD56+NKG2C- and CD3+CD56-NKG2C+ T cells supplied TCR beta repertoires.

Findings of the study overall: About 6 donors had dominant NKG2C+ clonotypes that comprised about 1.0-7.0% of their CD8+ T cells.

Germline loops: CDR1 MNHEY, CDR2 SMNVEV (reference sequence). The length of the CDR3 is 19 residues. TCRdb re-analyzed the 5' RACE reads; it lists each CDR3 protein once, without DNA. The listing contains approximately 460,000 distinct CDR3 sequences. With respect to this clonotype: Its antigen is still unknown.

This chain joins TRBV27 and TRBJ2-1; TCRdb indicates TRBD2, and absent DNA this call remains unverified. The TCR comes from a woman aged 18-69 years in good health. Sequenced input: blood T cells: a sorted CD56 or NKG2C T cell subset, CD4+ or CD8+ T cells, or bulk PBMC T cells (not recorded which). The CDR3 here is CASSLSYRGVTSGYNEQFF.